This TCR beta chain was captured in a study of CD8+ T cells in alopecia areata. As for the study in general: Twice a day, 5 to 10 mg of oral tofacitinib was administered to treated patients. Study results and caveats: Alphabeta T cells residing in normal skin are also sequenced in scalp samples.

Concerning this clone itself: No antigen is known for it.

V lost 6 bases, J lost 0 bases, and 11 bases lay in between. The V gene's germline CDR1 is MNHEY and CDR2 SVGAGI. The CDR3 runs 15 residues. T lymphocytes (CD4+ and CD8+) were sorted from PBMCs. TCR sequencing used cDNA made by reverse transcription of extracted RNA. Repertoires were generated with immunoSEQ multiplex PCR, while TCRdb's copy carries only in-frame clones and drops some. Seen here are approximately 63,000 clones, under 75% observed once, and the top ten hold around a sixth. This receptor was taken from a human donor with alopecia areata. The sample here was CD8+ T cells sorted from blood, taken at week 0. This sequence joins TRBV6-5 and TRBJ2-2, with D tentatively TRBD1 (5 bases). CDR3 bases: TGTGCCAGCAGAACCAGACAGCCGAACACCGGGGAGCTGTTTTTT. It codes for CASRTRQPNTGELFF.